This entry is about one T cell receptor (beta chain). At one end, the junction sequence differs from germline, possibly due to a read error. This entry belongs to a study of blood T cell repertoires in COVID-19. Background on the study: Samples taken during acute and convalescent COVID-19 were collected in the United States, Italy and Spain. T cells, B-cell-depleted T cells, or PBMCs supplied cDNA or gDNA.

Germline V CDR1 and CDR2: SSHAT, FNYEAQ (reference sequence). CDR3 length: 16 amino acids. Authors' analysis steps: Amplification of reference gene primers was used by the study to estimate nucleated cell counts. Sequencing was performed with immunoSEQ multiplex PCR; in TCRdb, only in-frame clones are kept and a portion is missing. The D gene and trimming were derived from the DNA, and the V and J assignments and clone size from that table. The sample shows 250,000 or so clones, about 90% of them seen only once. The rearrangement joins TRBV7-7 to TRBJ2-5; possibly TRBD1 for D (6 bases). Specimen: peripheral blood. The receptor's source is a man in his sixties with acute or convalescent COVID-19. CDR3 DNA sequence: TGTGCTAGCAGCTTAGATTTGGCCAGGGGCGTAGAGACCCAGTACTTC. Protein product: CASSLDLARGVETQYF.